The 30 T cell receptor beta chains listed next were all sequenced from one sample in a study of blood T cell repertoires in COVID-19. Libraries were prepared by immunoSEQ multiplex PCR; TCRdb keeps only in-frame clonotypes and omits some of them. Altogether a few hundred thousand clones are present, more than 85% being singletons, with the ten largest covering more than 7.5%. Sequenced sample: PBMCs or T cells enriched from blood (not recorded which). The receptors come from a woman between 55 and 75 years old who had recovered from COVID-19.

The V and J genes are TRBV7-9 and TRBJ2-2; 14 bases agree with TRBD2. Unmatched junction bases numbered 2, after V lost 2 bases and J lost 0 bases. CDR3 length: 18 amino acids. In germline, CDR1 is SEHNR, CDR2 FQNEAQ (reference sequence). The CDR3 spells CASSLMGLAGANTGELFF. The DNA of the CDR3 is TGTGCCAGCAGCTTAATGGGACTAGCGGGGGCGAACACCGGGGAGCTGTTTTTT. The variable domain in full, with the rest retrieved from reference TRBV7-9 and TRBJ2-2, is DTGVSQNPRHKITKRGQNVTFRCDPISEHNRLYWYRQTLGQGPEFLTYFQNEAQLEKSRLLSDRFSAERPKGSFSTLEIQRTEQGDSAMYLCASSLMGLAGANTGELFFGEGSRLTVL.

The chain is built from TRBV9 and TRBJ1-2, with D perhaps TRBD1 (5 bases). Trimming took 0 bases from V and 7 from J, leaving 13 bases between them. The CDR3 runs 14 residues. The germline V gene has CDR1 SGDLS and CDR2 YYNGEE. The CDR3 bases are TGTGCCAGCAGCGTAGTTGAAGGGGCCTCTGGCTACACCTTC. Translated: CASSVVEGASGYTF.

This chain joins TRBV5-4 and TRBJ1-6, with D possibly TRBD1 on 5 matching bases. Germline V gives CDR1 SGHNT, CDR2 YYREEE (reference sequence). V was clipped by 0 bases and J by 6 bases, with 13 bases between them. CDR3 size: 16 residues. The CDR3 coding sequence is TGTGCCAGCAGCTTGGAATCGGGACTACTTAATTCACCCCTCCACTTT. This codes for CASSLESGLLNSPLHF.

The chain is built from TRBV2 and TRBJ1-4, with D possibly matching TRBD1 (5 bases). The CDR3 length is 13 residues. From germline, CDR1 is SNHLY and CDR2 FYNNEI. The germline V and J ends were trimmed by 8 bases and 2 bases, with 9 bases remaining between them. In DNA, the CDR3 is TGTGCCAGCCACAGGTTCACTAATGAAAAACTGTTTTTT. Translated, it gives CASHRFTNEKLFF.

This clone is a singleton in its sample. The chain uses TRBV10-3 and TRBJ2-3, with a tentative D call TRBD2 (6 bases). CDR3 length equals 13 residues. The germline V gene has CDR1 ENHRY and CDR2 SYGVKD. Trimming removed 10 bases at V and 3 bases at J, with 14 bases between. The CDR3 reads CATTSLTTDTQYF. CDR3 sequence (DNA): TGTGCCACCACTAGCCTTACGACAGATACGCAGTATTTT.

In this sample, this clone turned up once. V is TRBV2 and J is TRBJ2-3, with a weak D call TRBD2 (5 bases). In germline, CDR1 is SNHLY, CDR2 FYNNEI. The CDR3 runs 11 residues. Trimming shortened V by 5 bases and J by 8 bases, and 8 bases separated the two germline ends. The DNA for the CDR3 is TGTGCCAGCAGTCTAGGAGGTACGCAGTATTTT. Encoded protein: CASSLGGTQYF. The complete variable domain, with remaining parts taken from reference TRBV2 and TRBJ2-3, reads EPEVTQTPSHQVTQMGQEVILRCVPISNHLYFYWYRQILGQKVEFLVSFYNNEISEKSEIFDDQFSVERPDGSNFTLKIRSTKLEDSAMYFCASSLGGTQYFGPGTRLTVL.

The V gene is TRBV6-6, the J gene TRBJ1-4, with TRBD1 identical over 9 bases. Looked up from germline, CDR1 is MNHNY and CDR2 is SVGAGI (reference sequence). CDR3 length equals 16 residues. Trimming at V came to 7 bases and at J to 7 bases, leaving 13 bases not matched to a gene. The chain's CDR3 is CASIDIPQGAFEKLFF. CDR3 in DNA: TGTGCCAGCATAGACATCCCACAGGGGGCGTTTGAAAAACTGTTTTTT.

The V and J genes are TRBV6-5 and TRBJ1-2; possible D gene TRBD1, 6 bases. CDR1 MNHEY and CDR2 SVGAGI come from the germline V gene. V was clipped by 2 bases and J by 6 bases, with 19 bases between them. The CDR3 consists of 16 residues. The CDR3 region is CASSYGPWGGANGYTF. As DNA, the CDR3 is TGTGCCAGCAGTTACGGACCTTGGGGGGGCGCGAATGGCTACACCTTC.

The rearrangement links TRBV10-1 to TRBJ2-1, with D unresolved. Trimming took off 4 bases at V and 4 bases at J, with 8 bases between the two ends. CDR1 is WNHNN, CDR2 SYGVQD, per germline (reference sequence). This CDR3 has 13 residues. CDR3 DNA: TGCGCCAGCAGTGGAATGCGTTACAATGAGCAGTTCTTC. It translates to CASSGMRYNEQFF.

J is TRBJ1-2 and V is TRBV5-6; 9 nucleotides align to TRBD1. V lost 6 bases and J lost 5; bases outside the gene matches: 5. Germline loops: CDR1 SGHDT, CDR2 YYEEEE. There are 13 residues in the CDR3. The DNA of the CDR3 is TGTGCCAGCACCTTTGACAGGGGGTATGGCTACACCTTC. This sequence encodes CASTFDRGYGYTF.

The chain employs TRBV10-2 and TRBJ2-3; TRBD2 matches at 8 bases. CDR3 size: 13 residues. V trimming: 8 bases; J trimming: 4 bases; junction bases outside the gene matches: 5. Germline values: CDR1 WSHSY, CDR2 SAAADI. In DNA, the CDR3 is TGCGCCAGCGGACCGACTAGCGCAGATACGCAGTATTTT. This gives the protein CASGPTSADTQYF.

The chain recombines TRBV29-1 with TRBJ2-1; unclear D gene. The length of the CDR3 is 15 residues. V was pared by 4 bases and J by 4 bases, with 17 bases between. Germline V gives CDR1 SQVTM, CDR2 ANQGSEA. The CDR3, as DNA: TGCAGCGTTGTTCGCCCCCCCGAGATGTACAATGAGCAGTTCTTC. Translation: CSVVRPPEMYNEQFF.

CDR3 residues: CASSLTQDGVQPQHF. For the CDR3, the DNA is TGCGCCAGCAGCCTCACCCAGGACGGGGTTCAGCCCCAGCATTTT. The rearrangement links TRBV4-1 to TRBJ1-5; D is ambiguous. The germline CDR1 and CDR2 sequences are MGHRA and YSYEKL. This CDR3 is 15 amino acids long. V lost 4 bases, J lost 6 bases, and 16 bases lay in between.

There are a few counts of this clone. The gene calls are TRBV10-3 and TRBJ2-7; D is undetermined. The V gene lost 4 bases and the J gene lost 5 bases, with 12 bases spanning the gap. Germline V CDR1 and CDR2: ENHRY, SYGVKD. The CDR3 contains 13 residues. The DNA for the CDR3 is TGTGCCATCAGTGTTTTAGGAGCCAACGAGCAGTACGTC. Its protein is CAISVLGANEQYV.

V gene TRBV29-1 combines with J gene TRBJ2-2, with 10 bases aligning to TRBD1. CDR1 and CDR2 from the germline V gene are SQVTM and ANQGSEA. The CDR3 consists of 16 residues. V shed 0 bases, J shed 6 bases, and the junction held 7 bases outside the gene matches. CDR3 DNA: TGCAGCGTTGAAGATCGTGACAGGGGGCCTTCCGGGGAGCTGTTTTTT. It encodes CSVEDRDRGPSGELFF.

This clone appeared once. The chain uses TRBV11-2 and TRBJ2-1, with TRBD2 matching 14 bases. CDR3 length: 16 residues. V was pared by 3 bases and J by 6 bases, with 4 bases of the junction left unmatched. Per germline, CDR1 SGHAT and CDR2 FQNNGV. The CDR3 spells CASSLTSGGGFNEQFF. DNA of the CDR3: TGTGCCAGCAGCTTGACTAGCGGGGGGGGATTCAATGAGCAGTTCTTC.

This clone was recorded a few times. The CDR3 spells CASSAMQGFGGYTF. In nucleotides, the CDR3 is TGTGCCAGCAGTGCCATGCAGGGTTTTGGGGGCTACACCTTC. The chain uses TRBV2 and TRBJ1-2; possible D gene TRBD1, 5 bases. Germline lookup yields CDR1 SNHLY and CDR2 FYNNEI. There are 14 residues in the CDR3. The V end was cut by 4 bases, the J end by 8 bases, with 17 bases between.

The V and J genes are TRBV20-1 and TRBJ2-3; D not certain. Germline V gives CDR1 DFQATT, CDR2 SNEGSKA (reference sequence). The CDR3 consists of 11 residues. The CDR3 region is CSGSSTDTQYF. The CDR3 DNA follows: TGCAGCGGGTCTAGCACAGATACGCAGTATTTT.

This clone was detected a few times. V is TRBV2 and J is TRBJ1-4; TRBD1 matches at 7 bases. Germline CDR1 SNHLY, CDR2 FYNNEI. This CDR3 is built from 11 residues. V was pared by 7 bases and J by 11 bases, with 4 bases of the junction left unmatched. This chain's CDR3 is CASTTGVKLFF. In DNA form, the CDR3 reads TGTGCCAGCACCACAGGGGTGAAACTGTTTTTT.

This rearrangement joins TRBV30 to TRBJ1-2, with D hard to call. Trimming left V 0 bases short and J 7 bases short, with 6 bases between. The CDR3 sequence is 11 residues long. From germline, CDR1 is GTSNPN and CDR2 SVGIG (reference sequence). This CDR3 reads CAWSVLVGYTF. In DNA, the CDR3 is TGTGCCTGGAGTGTGTTAGTTGGCTACACCTTC.

The V call is TRBV25-1, the J call TRBJ2-3, with a tentative D call TRBD2 (7 bases). In germline, CDR1 is MGHDK, CDR2 SYGVNS. The CDR3 contains 15 residues. Trimming took 1 base from V and 3 from J, leaving 11 bases between them. DNA for the CDR3: TGTGCCAGCAGTGAATCCGGGGGGCCGACAGATACGCAGTATTTT. Translated, it gives CASSESGGPTDTQYF.

The rearrangement uses TRBV5-1 and TRBJ2-3, with TRBD1 identical over 7 bases. The junction had 5 bases not matched to a gene; V was cut back by 0 bases and J by 4 bases. Germline-derived CDR1 and CDR2 are SGHRS and YFSETQ. This CDR3 spans 15 amino acids. In DNA form, the CDR3 reads TGCGCCAGCAGCTTGGAGGGGGCAAGGGCAGATACGCAGTATTTT. Residues: CASSLEGARADTQYF.

V and J are TRBV19 and TRBJ1-4; D is possibly TRBD1 (6 bases). This CDR3 is built from 15 residues. Trimming removed 2 bases at V and 7 bases at J, with 14 bases between. Germline CDR1 is LNHDA and CDR2 is SQIVND (reference sequence). Written as DNA, the CDR3 is TGTGCCAGTAGTATATACGGGACACCCAGTGAAAAACTGTTTTTT. Amino acids: CASSIYGTPSEKLFF.

This chain links TRBV2 with TRBJ2-7; TRBD2 might be the D (7 bases). This CDR3 is built from 13 residues. Germline values: CDR1 SNHLY, CDR2 FYNNEI. Trimming took 9 bases from V and 1 from J, leaving 13 bases between them. Here the CDR3 DNA reads TGTGCCAGTTTGGGGGGGCAGTCCTACGAGCAGTACTTC. Amino acids: CASLGGQSYEQYF.

This clone has a single count. The chain links TRBV5-6 to TRBJ1-3; 7 nucleotides agree with TRBD1. This CDR3 contains 17 residues. The V gene end was trimmed by 0 bases and the J gene end by 0 bases; junction bases not matched to a gene: 6. Looked up from germline, CDR1 is SGHDT and CDR2 is YYEEEE. The DNA of the CDR3 is TGTGCCAGCAGCTTGGCCCTAGCAGGGGGCTCTGGAAACACCATATATTTT. Translating gives CASSLALAGGSGNTIYF.

In this sample, this clone turned up a few times. The CDR3 loop reads CASSQGHAISYEQYF. For the CDR3, the DNA is TGCGCCAGCAGCCAAGGGCACGCCATCTCCTACGAGCAGTACTTC. This chain uses TRBV4-1 with TRBJ2-7; D gene ambiguous. Germline V gene lookup returns CDR1 MGHRA and CDR2 YSYEKL. This CDR3 is 15 amino acids long. Deletions cut 1 base from V and 0 bases from J, with 10 bases between.

The chain links TRBV1 to TRBJ2-3; no check of the table's D call, TRBD2, against the DNA was made. TRBV1 is recorded as a pseudogene. CDR3 size: 17 residues. CDR3 nucleotide sequence: TGCACCAGCAGCCGGGTTAGCGGGGGGGCTTACACAGATACGCAGTATTTT. This sequence encodes CTSSRVSGGAYTDTQYF.

The rearrangement uses TRBV11-3 and TRBJ2-7; D might be TRBD1 (5 bases). CDR1 SGHNT and CDR2 YENEEA come from the germline V gene. Trimming pared 5 bases from V and 3 bases from J, leaving 17 bases between. The CDR3 contains 15 residues. The CDR3 protein is CASSTPRGQHYEQYF. The CDR3 DNA is TGTGCCAGCAGCACGCCTCGCGGACAACACTACGAGCAGTACTTC.

V is TRBV6-1 and J is TRBJ1-5, with D perhaps TRBD1 (5 bases). Trimming removed 0 bases at V and 0 bases at J, with 15 bases between. The germline V gene encodes CDR1 MNHNS and CDR2 SASEGT. The CDR3 contains 18 residues. The CDR3 DNA reads TGTGCCAGCAGTGAAGCGATCGCGGGGGGGGTTAGCAATCAGCCCCAGCATTTT. Residues: CASSEAIAGGVSNQPQHF.

V is TRBV18 and J is TRBJ2-2; D is perhaps TRBD2 (5 bases). The CDR3 covers 16 residues. The germline V and J ends were trimmed by 4 bases and 4 bases, with 16 bases remaining between them. Germline V lookup: CDR1 KGHSH, CDR2 LQKENI. CDR3 DNA: TGTGCCAGCTCACGGACTCGAGAAGTGGGCACCGGGGAGCTGTTTTTT. Translation: CASSRTREVGTGELFF.